A selection of T cell receptor beta chains follows, all from one sample in a study of blood T cells in healthy people across ages. MiXCR, run by TCRdb on the 5' RACE reads, gives a single entry per CDR3 protein. This table holds 700,000 to 800,000 distinct CDR3 sequences, roughly two fifths found once. Sequencing used blood. The receptor source for this set is a woman aged 55-69 years in good health. CDR3s include the opening cysteine and the closing phenylalanine or tryptophan. Fields, in order: V gene, D gene, J gene, clone size, CDR3 protein, CDR3 DNA. D genes are given only for firm matches. Expanded clones are given a class, and other clones once, few, many or no size at all.

>TRBV25-1|-|TRBJ2-7|-
CASSALPVSYEQYF
TGTGCCAGCAGTGCACTTCCCGTTTCCTACGAGCAGTACTTC
>TRBV7-2|TRBD1|TRBJ2-2|few
CASRRGTGVTGELFF
TGTGCCAGCAGGCGCGGGACAGGGGTTACCGGGGAGCTGTTTTTT
>TRBV14|-|TRBJ2-7|-
CASSLRGSRNQQYF
TGTGCCAGCAGCCTCCGCGGGTCACGTAATCAGCAGTACTTC
>TRBV4-1|TRBD1|TRBJ2-5|-
CASSQGTGGGNEQYF
TGCGCCAGCAGCCAAGGAACAGGGGGTGGAAATGAGCAGTACTTC
>TRBV5-1|TRBD2|TRBJ2-1|-
CASSLVRGRASNEQFF
TGCGCCAGCAGCTTGGTTCGCGGGAGGGCCTCCAATGAGCAGTTCTTC
>TRBV4-3|TRBD1|TRBJ2-3|-
CASSQDGGTGRVADTQYF
TGCGCCAGCAGCCAAGATGGTGGGACAGGGAGGGTCGCAGATACGCAGTATTTT
>TRBV7-2|-|TRBJ1-1|many
CASSQNSGETQAFF
TGTGCCAGCAGCCAAAATTCAGGGGAAACCCAAGCTTTCTTT
>TRBV4-3|-|TRBJ1-2|-
CASSQEVSDVFGYTF
TGCGCCAGCAGCCAAGAGGTTAGTGACGTATTTGGCTACACCTTC
>TRBV21-1|-|TRBJ2-5|few
CASSKEGTSGGVRETQYF
TGTGCCAGCAGCAAAGAGGGAACTAGCGGGGGGGTCAGGGAGACCCAGTACTTC
>TRBV15|TRBD1|TRBJ1-2|few
CATSSWTGGVKRYGYTF
TGTGCCACCAGCAGTTGGACAGGGGGTGTCAAGAGATATGGCTACACCTTC
>TRBV7-9|-|TRBJ1-2|-
CASSSHSVPGPYGYTF
TGTGCCAGCAGCTCCCATAGTGTTCCGGGCCCCTATGGCTACACCTTC
>TRBV10-3|-|TRBJ2-3|few
CAISGRLTDTQYF
TGTGCCATCAGCGGACGTCTCACAGATACGCAGTATTTT
>TRBV3-1|-|TRBJ1-2|few
CASSQAEYGYTF
TGTGCCAGCAGCCAAGCAGAGTATGGCTACACCTTC
>TRBV7-2|-|TRBJ2-5|few
CASSTRGRTETQYF
TGTGCCAGCAGCACCCGGGGAAGGACTGAGACCCAGTACTTC
>TRBV7-2|TRBD2|TRBJ2-5|-
CAISEREGRETQYF
TGTGCGATTAGTGAGCGGGAGGGCAGGGAGACCCAGTACTTC
>TRBV27|-|TRBJ1-2|-
CASSNRPYTPYGYTF
TGTGCCAGCAGTAACCGGCCCTATACGCCCTATGGCTACACCTTC
>TRBV6-2/TRBV6-3|TRBD1|TRBJ2-1|-
CASSYHSTGTGGHNEQFF
TGTGCCAGCAGTTACCACTCCACCGGGACAGGCGGGCACAATGAGCAGTTCTTC
>TRBV7-9|TRBD2|TRBJ2-3|-
CASSRKGGGSMTDTQYF
TGTGCCAGCAGCCGAAAGGGCGGCGGGAGTATGACAGATACGCAGTATTTT
>TRBV12-3/TRBV12-4|-|TRBJ1-2|many
CASSLAGTDYGYTF
TGTGCCAGCAGTTTAGCAGGGACCGATTATGGCTACACCTTC
>TRBV20-1|-|TRBJ2-3|few
CSAESGATSTDTQYF
TGCAGTGCTGAGTCGGGAGCTACTAGCACAGATACGCAGTATTTT
>TRBV6-5|-|TRBJ2-5|few
CASNRRGQTQETQYF
TGTGCCAGCAACCGCAGGGGACAAACCCAAGAGACCCAGTACTTC
>TRBV10-3|-|TRBJ2-7|-
CAVSEAGSYEQYF
TGTGCCGTCAGTGAGGCCGGGTCCTACGAGCAGTACTTC
>TRBV12-3/TRBV12-4|-|TRBJ2-1|many
CASSLWTDNEQFF
TGTGCCAGCAGTCTTTGGACAGACAATGAGCAGTTCTTC
>TRBV20-1|-|TRBJ1-1|few
CSASDVNTEAFF
TGCAGTGCTAGTGATGTGAACACTGAAGCTTTCTTT
>TRBV6-1|-|TRBJ1-5|-
CAIGTLRQPQHF
TGTGCCATTGGGACCCTCCGGCAGCCCCAGCATTTT
>TRBV7-2|-|TRBJ1-5|-
CASSLQGRGNNQPQHF
TGTGCCAGCAGCTTACAGGGGAGGGGTAACAATCAGCCCCAGCATTTT
>TRBV24-1|-|TRBJ2-3|few
CATTGSDTDTQYF
TGTGCCACCACGGGTAGCGACACAGATACGCAGTATTTT
>TRBV20-1|TRBD2|TRBJ2-5|-
CSATSEHQETQYF
TGCAGTGCGACTAGCGAACACCAAGAGACCCAGTACTTC
>TRBV6-2/TRBV6-3|-|TRBJ2-3|few
CASSFVGTDTQYF
TGTGCCAGCAGCTTTGTAGGCACAGATACGCAGTATTTT
>TRBV27|TRBD1|TRBJ2-5|many
CASSPTGGTQYF
TGTGCCAGCAGCCCGACAGGGGGGACCCAGTACTTC
>TRBV4-2|-|TRBJ2-3|-
CASSQDDLYTDTQYF
TGTGCCAGCAGCCAAGATGACTTATACACAGATACGCAGTATTTT
>TRBV20-1|-|TRBJ2-7|-
CSASAQGYEQYF
TGCAGTGCTAGCGCTCAGGGGTACGAGCAGTACTTC
>TRBV4-1|TRBD2|TRBJ2-1|few
CASSQDLGRGSYNEQFF
TGCGCCAGCAGCCAAGATCTAGGGCGGGGGTCCTACAATGAGCAGTTCTTC
>TRBV9|TRBD2|TRBJ2-3|few
CASSSGGHTDTQYF
TGTGCCAGCTCGTCGGGAGGCCACACAGATACGCAGTATTTT
>TRBV28|-|TRBJ1-4|-
CASSVLGYEKLFF
TGTGCCAGCAGTGTCTTGGGCTATGAAAAACTGTTTTTT
>TRBV20-1|TRBD2|TRBJ2-1|once
CSARDLSSGGANEQFF
TGCAGTGCTAGAGATTTATCTAGCGGGGGGGCAAATGAGCAGTTCTTC
>TRBV29-1|-|TRBJ1-1|-
CSGGHRGTEAFF
TGCAGCGGGGGACACCGAGGAACTGAAGCTTTCTTT
>TRBV29-1|TRBD1|TRBJ2-7|-
CSVELEGQGSYEQYF
TGCAGCGTTGAACTCGAGGGACAGGGCTCCTACGAGCAGTACTTC
>TRBV10-3|-|TRBJ2-5|-
CAISGQHGETQYF
TGTGCCATCAGCGGACAGCATGGAGAGACCCAGTACTTC
>TRBV12-3/TRBV12-4|-|TRBJ2-7|many
CASSLRRESYEQYF
TGTGCCAGCAGTTTACGCAGGGAGTCCTACGAGCAGTACTTC
>TRBV5-6|TRBD1|TRBJ1-6|-
CASSLWVDRDRDYSPLHF
TGTGCCAGCAGCTTGTGGGTCGACCGGGACAGGGATTATTCACCCCTCCACTTT
>TRBV28|-|TRBJ2-6|-
CATNRYSGANVLTF
TGTGCCACCAACAGGTACTCTGGGGCCAACGTCCTGACTTTC
>TRBV9|-|TRBJ1-4|few
CASSVRGTTNEKLFF
TGTGCCAGCAGCGTCAGGGGTACAACTAATGAAAAACTGTTTTTT
>TRBV5-6|-|TRBJ2-5|many
CASSDGVQETQYF
TGTGCCAGCAGCGATGGAGTACAAGAGACCCAGTACTTC